This T cell receptor (beta chain) was retrieved from a study of OX40 agonist ivuxolimab in advanced cancers. Study information: The mean age was about 57 years, ranging from about 20 to 79, with 80% to 85% of participants male. Points from the study as a whole: Partly responding patients at 0.1-3.0 mg/kg showed some of the smallest clonal expansion.

Note on this clone: What it recognizes is unknown.

Profiled with immunoSEQ multiplex PCR; TCRdb holds only in-frame clones, not every one. This table has tens of thousands of clones, around 82% appearing once. The CDR3 sequence is 15 residues long. The V gene's germline CDR1 is SGDLS and CDR2 YYNGEE. Trimming cost V 0 bases and J 4 bases, with 13 bases left between them. This clonotype originated in an adult with an advanced solid tumor such as melanoma, head and neck, liver or kidney cancer. The chain joins TRBV9 to TRBJ1-2; D is ambiguous. The sequenced sample was CD4+ or CD8+ T cells sorted from blood, obtained in a trial of the OX40 agonist ivuxolimab. The CDR3, as DNA: TGTGCCAGCAGCGTAGACCCAACCTTGGGCTATGGCTACACCTTC. Translated, it gives CASSVDPTLGYGYTF.